A single sample gave rise to the 28 T cell receptor beta chains below, sequenced in a study of Ad26.COV2.S vaccination and SARS-CoV-2 variants. Using immunoSEQ multiplex PCR, the repertoire was profiled, and TCRdb retains in-frame clones only, with some absent. The sample carries about 680,000 clones, around 89% recorded once. Treatment of the sample: roughly 19 received Ad26.COV2.S at low or high dose, single or two shots; roughly 5 received placebo; per-sample allocation not given. Samples were taken on day 63 after the first vaccine or placebo injection. Material: peripheral blood, obtained in a trial of Ad26.COV2.S vaccine versus placebo. Receptors were obtained from a person between 18 and 59 years old who received the Ad26.COV2.S COVID-19 vaccine or a placebo.

The gene calls are TRBV15 and TRBJ2-7; 13 positions agree with TRBD2. This CDR3 spans 19 amino acids. J lost 0 bases, V lost 0 bases, and 8 bases had no gene match. Germline loops: CDR1 LNHNV, CDR2 YYDKDF (reference sequence). CDR3 DNA: TGTGCCACCAGCAGAGATCGAGGACTAGCGGGGGTCTACTCCTACGAGCAGTACTTC. As protein: CATSRDRGLAGVYSYEQYF.

The chain is built from TRBV10-1 and TRBJ2-5, with D possibly being TRBD1 (5 bases). This CDR3 has 13 amino acids. Germline assignment: CDR1 WNHNN and CDR2 SYGVQD (reference sequence). V was pared by 2 bases and J by 7 bases, with 11 bases between. The CDR3 bases are TGCGCCAGCAGTGAGGGACGGCAGGGGACCCAGTACTTC. As protein: CASSEGRQGTQYF.

The V gene is TRBV29-1, the J gene TRBJ2-1, with TRBD2 matching over 9 bases. Per the germline V gene, CDR1 is SQVTM and CDR2 is ANQGSEA. V gave up 8 bases and J gave up 8 bases; unmatched junction bases: 7. This CDR3 comprises 12 residues. The CDR3 here is CSTNSGRYEQFF. CDR3 nucleotide sequence: TGCAGCACGAATAGCGGGAGATATGAGCAGTTCTTC.

The chain has TRBV29-1 and TRBJ2-5; D ambiguous. This CDR3 is built from 11 residues. V dropped 4 bases and J dropped 3 bases, with 6 bases sitting between them. Germline assignment: CDR1 SQVTM and CDR2 ANQGSEA. In DNA form, the CDR3 reads TGCAGCGTTGTAGGGAAAGAGACCCAGTACTTC. Translation: CSVVGKETQYF.

The rearrangement links TRBV5-1 to TRBJ2-7, with D possibly being TRBD1 or TRBD2 (6 bases each). The ends were cut back, 4 bases at V and 2 bases at J, with 10 bases in the middle. CDR3 length equals 13 residues. Germline V gene data show CDR1 as SGHRS and CDR2 as YFSETQ. The CDR3 protein is CASSLRDTYEQYF. DNA for the CDR3: TGCGCCAGCAGCCTGCGGGACACCTACGAGCAGTACTTC.

V is TRBV7-9 and J is TRBJ1-1; 12 bases are shared with TRBD1. Germline V gene data show CDR1 as SEHNR and CDR2 as FQNEAQ (reference sequence). The CDR3 has 18 residues. J lost 4 bases, V lost 5 bases, and 14 bases had no gene match. CDR3 residues: CASSNPFPGQGASTEAFF. The CDR3 DNA follows: TGTGCCAGCAGCAATCCATTCCCGGGACAGGGGGCGAGCACTGAAGCTTTCTTT.

This sequence joins TRBV18 and TRBJ2-7; 7 nucleotides line up with TRBD1. The V and J ends lost 6 bases and 6 bases, in that order; junction bases with no gene match: 5. Germline-derived CDR1 and CDR2 are KGHSH and LQKENI. There are 12 residues in the CDR3. The CDR3 nucleotides are TGTGCCAGCTCCCTCGACAGGGCCGAGCAGTACTTC. Amino acids: CASSLDRAEQYF.

The genes are TRBV10-3 and TRBJ1-1; D may be TRBD1 (6 bases). V lost 6 bases, J lost 4 bases, and 6 bases lay in between. CDR1 and CDR2 from the germline V gene are ENHRY and SYGVKD. The CDR3 contains 11 residues. DNA of the CDR3: TGTGCCATCAGGGGGGCCACTGAAGCTTTCTTT. Residues: CAIRGATEAFF.

The chain recombines TRBV10-1 with TRBJ2-3; 10 bases are a match to TRBD2. The CDR3 totals 16 residues. Germline V CDR1 and CDR2: WNHNN, SYGVQD (reference sequence). After removal of 6 bases from V and 1 base from J, the junction contained 7 bases not matched to a gene. The CDR3 sequence is CASRALAGDGTDTQYF. The CDR3 DNA reads as TGCGCCAGCAGGGCTCTAGCGGGGGACGGCACAGATACGCAGTATTTT.

The V gene is TRBV15, the J gene TRBJ2-5; a weak D match, TRBD2 (5 bases). Germline V lookup: CDR1 LNHNV, CDR2 YYDKDF (reference sequence). The CDR3 length is 14 residues. Trimming shortened V by 0 bases and J by 5 bases, and 10 bases separated the two germline ends. The CDR3 DNA is TGTGCCACCAGCAGAGATCCCGGGATGGAGACCCAGTACTTC. It specifies CATSRDPGMETQYF.

The chain recombines TRBV5-8 with TRBJ2-7; 7 nucleotides agree with TRBD1. V shed 0 bases, J shed 0 bases, and the junction held 3 bases outside the gene matches. CDR1 is SGHTS and CDR2 is YDEGEE in the germline V gene. The CDR3 length is 15 residues. The CDR3 region has the DNA TGTGCCAGCAGCTTGGTCAGGGGGTTCTCCTACGAGCAGTACTTC. It yields the protein CASSLVRGFSYEQYF.

The chain carries TRBV6-2 or TRBV6-3 and TRBJ1-5, with D unresolved. CDR1 is MNHEY and CDR2 is SVGEGT in the germline V gene. The CDR3 has 15 amino acids. V lost 2 bases, J lost 0 bases, and 8 bases lay in between. The CDR3 region has the DNA TGTGCCAGCAGTTACGGGGAATATAGCAATCAGCCCCAGCATTTT. This gives the protein CASSYGEYSNQPQHF.

The chain recombines TRBV3-1 (or the pseudogene TRBV3-2) with TRBJ2-7; 15 bases are shared with TRBD2. CDR3 length: 17 amino acids. V trimming: 2 bases; J trimming: 2 bases; junction bases outside the gene matches: 4. The V gene's germline CDR1 is LGHDT and CDR2 YNNKEL (reference sequence). CDR3 region: CASSQLGLAGGTYEQYF. The CDR3 DNA follows: TGTGCCAGCAGCCAACTGGGACTAGCGGGAGGTACCTACGAGCAGTACTTC.

The chain has TRBV4-2 and TRBJ2-3; 7 bases map to TRBD2. The CDR3 spans 14 residues. The trim removed 4 bases at V and 9 bases at J, leaving 10 bases unmatched. CDR1 and CDR2 from the germline V gene are LGHNA and YNFKEQ. CDR3 coding DNA: TGTGCCAGCAGCCGAGGACTAGGCCTAGGCACGCAGTATTTT. As protein: CASSRGLGLGTQYF.

In this sample, this clone turned up a few times. Different DNA sequences within this sample yield the same CDR3. The rearrangement uses TRBV6-5 and TRBJ2-7; D is ambiguous. The CDR3 length is 13 residues. The germline V gene encodes CDR1 MNHEY and CDR2 SVGAGI. Between the trimmed V and J ends, which lost 2 bases and 2 bases, there was a span of 7 bases. Here the CDR3 reads CASSYGSPYEQYF. The DNA of the CDR3 is TGTGCCAGCAGTTACGGCAGCCCCTACGAGCAGTACTTC.

V gene TRBV5-6 combines with J gene TRBJ2-3; tentative D call: TRBD2 (6 bases). This CDR3 comprises 14 residues. CDR1 is SGHDT and CDR2 is YYEEEE in the germline V gene. Trimming cost V 0 bases and J 3 bases, with 8 bases left between them. The CDR3 bases are TGTGCCAGCAGCTTGGGGGACTTGACAGATACGCAGTATTTT. Amino acid sequence: CASSLGDLTDTQYF.

V gene TRBV5-5 combines with J gene TRBJ1-1, with 7 bases identical to TRBD1. V gave up 6 bases and J gave up 5 bases; unmatched junction bases: 10. Germline values: CDR1 SGHKS, CDR2 YYEKEE (reference sequence). CDR3 length: 14 residues. CDR3 in amino acids: CASTLPGGLTEAFF. In nucleotides, the CDR3 is TGTGCCAGCACGCTTCCAGGGGGACTGACTGAAGCTTTCTTT.

The chain has TRBV29-1 and TRBJ2-3, with 11 bases that match TRBD1. This CDR3 spans 14 amino acids. The trim removed 8 bases at V and 2 bases at J, leaving 6 bases unmatched. Germline V gene sequence: CDR1 SQVTM, CDR2 ANQGSEA. Written as DNA, the CDR3 is TGCAGCCAGAGGACAGGGGGCGTCACAGATACGCAGTATTTT. Its translation: CSQRTGGVTDTQYF.

J is TRBJ2-3 and V is TRBV15, with 10 nucleotides matching TRBD2. Trimming took 0 bases from V and 3 from J; bases not matched to a gene: 12. Germline lookup yields CDR1 LNHNV and CDR2 YYDKDF (reference sequence). CDR3 length: 19 amino acids. CDR3 in amino acids: CATSRDGLAGDRRTDTQYF. The CDR3 region has the DNA TGTGCCACCAGCAGAGATGGGCTAGCGGGAGATCGTCGGACAGATACGCAGTATTTT.

V gene TRBV10-3 combines with J gene TRBJ2-7; D possibly corresponds to TRBD1 (6 bases). From germline, CDR1 is ENHRY and CDR2 SYGVKD. The V end was cut by 6 bases, the J end by 3 bases, with 12 bases between. The CDR3 spans 13 residues. The CDR3 DNA follows: TGTGCCATCAGGTACAGGGAAGTCTACGAGCAGTACTTC. Its translation: CAIRYREVYEQYF.

The V and J genes are TRBV10-3 and TRBJ2-7; D may correspond to TRBD1 or TRBD2 (5 bases each). V lost 9 bases to trimming and J lost 4 bases, with 19 bases between them. Germline CDR1 reads ENHRY; CDR2 reads SYGVKD. The CDR3 is 14 amino acids. The CDR3 DNA reads as TGTGCCATTGGCGGACTGGGGGACCCTTACGAGCAGTACTTC. Translated, it gives CAIGGLGDPYEQYF.

The chain joins TRBV19 to TRBJ2-1; no clear D gene. The germline V gene encodes CDR1 LNHDA and CDR2 SQIVND (reference sequence). The V end lost 3 bases, the J end lost 6 bases, and 9 bases lay between the germline ends. The CDR3 is 13 residues long. CDR3 residues: CASSITSLNEQFF. CDR3 nucleotides: TGTGCCAGTAGTATTACAAGCCTCAATGAGCAGTTCTTC.

The rearrangement joins TRBV19 to TRBJ2-5; tentatively, D is TRBD1 (6 bases). The germline V gene encodes CDR1 LNHDA and CDR2 SQIVND (reference sequence). The CDR3 consists of 18 residues. V was cut by 6 bases and J by 1 base, with 24 bases left in between. The CDR3 nucleotides are TGTGCCAGTAGCTCGGTCCGACAGGCGGACCAACCCCAAGAGACCCAGTACTTC. Translation gives CASSSVRQADQPQETQYF.

The rearrangement uses TRBV18 and TRBJ1-4, with a tentative D call TRBD1 (5 bases). The V gene lost 3 bases and the J gene lost 6 bases, with 11 bases spanning the gap. Germline V gene data show CDR1 as KGHSH and CDR2 as LQKENI. The length of the CDR3 is 14 residues. The CDR3: CASSPQGTDEKLFF. In DNA form, the CDR3 reads TGTGCCAGCTCACCCCAGGGAACGGATGAAAAACTGTTTTTT.

The genes are TRBV7-3 and TRBJ2-3; D ambiguous. The germline V gene encodes CDR1 SGHTA and CDR2 FQGTGA. The CDR3 loop spans 12 amino acids. V was pared by 4 bases and J by 6 bases, with 8 bases between. The chain's CDR3 is CASSSSPDTQYF. In DNA, the CDR3 is TGTGCCAGCAGCTCCTCTCCGGATACGCAGTATTTT.

This clone was counted a single time. The V call is TRBV27, the J call TRBJ2-7; 7 bases are shared with TRBD1. Germline values: CDR1 MNHEY, CDR2 SMNVEV (reference sequence). The trim removed 5 bases at V and 5 bases at J, leaving 9 bases unmatched. The CDR3 runs to 14 residues. Here the CDR3 reads CASSPRATGHEQYF. The CDR3 DNA is TGTGCCAGCAGTCCTAGGGCGACAGGGCACGAGCAGTACTTC.

This clone was detected only once. The chain employs TRBV5-1 and TRBJ1-2, with D tentatively TRBD1 (5 bases). Trimming took 1 base from V and 2 from J, leaving 9 bases between them. The germline V gene encodes CDR1 SGHRS and CDR2 YFSETQ. The CDR3 runs to 14 residues. The CDR3 sequence is CASSLTAGNYGYTF. The CDR3 nucleotides are TGCGCCAGCAGCTTGACGGCAGGGAACTATGGCTACACCTTC.

V usage is TRBV5-1 and J usage is TRBJ1-3; the D is unclear. This CDR3 is built from 16 residues. Trimming removed 0 bases from V and 5 bases from J, with 15 bases in between. Germline lookup yields CDR1 SGHRS and CDR2 YFSETQ. This chain's CDR3 is CASSLEADPARNTIYF. The CDR3 DNA is TGCGCCAGCAGCTTGGAGGCGGACCCAGCCCGAAACACCATATATTTT.